This T cell receptor beta chain was sequenced in a study of vaccination and CD4 T cells after COVID-19. Overall study: Control cultures used a CEFX viral epitope pool, an HIV-1 Nef peptide pool, or no peptide.

The Oncomine TCR Beta short-read assay sequenced DNA from cultured CD4+ T cells. TCRdb re-analysed the PCR reads in MiXCR, keeping a single row per CDR3 protein. The repertoire has 6,500 to 9,500 distinct CDR3 sequences, 40% to 60% of them found once; the top ten carry around a sixth. Trimming cost V 0 bases and J 4 bases, with 10 bases left between them. This CDR3 is built from 13 residues. Looked up from germline, CDR1 is SQVTM and CDR2 is ANQGSEA. Note on this clonotype: Its specificity is not known.

Treatment meaning: roughly 10-day PBMC culture with coronavirus spike peptide pools or control peptides (ViraFEST assay). These CD4+ T cells came from an unexposed donor, sampled before the COVID-19 pandemic (2011-2018). ViraFEST grew antigen-specific T cells using peptide pools, then sequenced TCRs. The specimen was CD4+ T cells from blood, cultured in vitro. This TCR was sampled from a human donor in good health. This sequence joins TRBV29-1 and TRBJ2-7; D ambiguous. The DNA of the CDR3 is TGCAGCGTTGAAGAACTGATGGGGTACGAGCAGTACTTC. This gives the protein CSVEELMGYEQYF.